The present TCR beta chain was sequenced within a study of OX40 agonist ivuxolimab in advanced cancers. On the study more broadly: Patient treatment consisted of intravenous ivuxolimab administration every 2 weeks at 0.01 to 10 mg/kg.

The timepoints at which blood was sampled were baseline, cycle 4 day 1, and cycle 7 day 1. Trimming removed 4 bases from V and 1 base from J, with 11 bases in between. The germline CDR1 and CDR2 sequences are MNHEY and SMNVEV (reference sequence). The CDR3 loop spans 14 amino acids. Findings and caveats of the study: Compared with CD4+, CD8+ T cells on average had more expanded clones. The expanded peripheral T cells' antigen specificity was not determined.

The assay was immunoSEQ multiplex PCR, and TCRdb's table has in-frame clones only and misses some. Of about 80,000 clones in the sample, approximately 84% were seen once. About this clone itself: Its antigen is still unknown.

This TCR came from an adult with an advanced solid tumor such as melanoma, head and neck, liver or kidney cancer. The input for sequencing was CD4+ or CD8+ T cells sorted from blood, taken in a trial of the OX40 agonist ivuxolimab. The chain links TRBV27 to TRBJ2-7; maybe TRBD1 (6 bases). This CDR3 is CASSYRVSSYEQYF. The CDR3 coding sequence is TGTGCCAGCAGTTACAGGGTTAGTTCCTACGAGCAGTACTTC.